The 5 T cell receptor beta chains below come from one sample, sequenced in a study of blood T cells in healthy people across ages. Using a J-beta primer mix together with a sample-barcoded 5' primer, a second PCR was run for roughly 6 to 11 cycles. TCRdb re-called the 5' RACE reads through MiXCR, storing one row per CDR3 protein. The sample records about 800,000 distinct CDR3 sequences, 35% to 50% being singletons. Material for sequencing was blood. These TCRs come from an elderly man in good health.

The chain joins TRBV6-5 to TRBJ2-7; 7 bases map to TRBD2. This CDR3 has 12 amino acids. Germline CDR1 is MNHEY and CDR2 is SVGAGI. V shed 2 bases and J 11 bases; nucleotides not matched to a gene: 6. The CDR3 coding sequence is TGTGCCAGCAGTTACGGGGGGAGGGCTGAGTACTTC. This encodes CASSYGGRAEYF.

The CDR3 coding sequence is TGCGCCAGCGGGACTAGCGGGCTCCAAGAGACCCAGTACTTC. It codes for CASGTSGLQETQYF. This sequence joins TRBV10-2 and TRBJ2-5; 12 bases agree with TRBD2. This CDR3 region has 14 residues. The trim removed 8 bases at V and 1 base at J, leaving 2 bases unmatched. The germline CDR1 and CDR2 sequences are WSHSY and SAAADI.

This clonotype appeared a few times. The J gene is TRBJ2-1, the V gene TRBV27, with 8 bases fitting TRBD2. The CDR3 covers 15 residues. Germline CDR1 reads MNHEY; CDR2 reads SMNVEV (reference sequence). Trimming cost V 5 bases and J 0 bases; bases outside gene matches: 3. The chain's CDR3 is CASSAGLASYNEQFF. The CDR3 DNA is TGTGCCAGCAGTGCCGGACTAGCCTCCTACAATGAGCAGTTCTTC.

This clonotype was seen a few times. CDR3 protein: CASSYSRTSGTYYEQYF. CDR3 bases: TGTGCCAGCAGTTACTCGAGGACTAGCGGGACATACTACGAGCAGTACTTC. The chain employs TRBV6-2 or TRBV6-3 and TRBJ2-5; 12 bases align to TRBD2. Gene TRBJ2-7 matches the end of the DNA better, so the J call may be wrong. CDR3 length equals 17 residues. Germline values: CDR1 MNHEY, CDR2 SVGEGT.

In this sample, this clonotype turned up a few times. The rearrangement joins TRBV3-1 to TRBJ1-2, with D possibly being TRBD1 (5 bases). Trimming left V 0 bases short and J 9 bases short, with 17 bases between. Per the germline V gene, CDR1 is LGHDT and CDR2 is YNNKEL (reference sequence). CDR3 length: 15 residues. The CDR3 bases are TGTGCCAGCAGCCAAGATCTACTGGGACCAGAAAGCTACACCTTC. The encoded protein is CASSQDLLGPESYTF.